Listed here is a single T cell receptor (beta chain). V lost 2 bases and J lost 3, with 8 bases in between. CDR1 SNHLY and CDR2 FYNNEI come from the germline V gene. This CDR3 spans 15 amino acids. Sequencing was performed with immunoSEQ multiplex PCR; in TCRdb, only in-frame clones are kept and a portion is missing. The top ten clones hold roughly 1% of a sample with a few hundred thousand clones, more than 85% of them seen once. These data are taken from a study of blood T cell repertoires in COVID-19. The receptor's source is a woman aged 25 to 39 who had recovered from COVID-19. Input material: PBMCs or T cells enriched from blood (not recorded which). V usage is TRBV2 and J usage is TRBJ2-6; no clear D gene. DNA of the CDR3: TGTGCCAGCAGTGAATCGGGTCATGGGGCCAACGTCCTGACTTTC. The encoded protein is CASSESGHGANVLTF.